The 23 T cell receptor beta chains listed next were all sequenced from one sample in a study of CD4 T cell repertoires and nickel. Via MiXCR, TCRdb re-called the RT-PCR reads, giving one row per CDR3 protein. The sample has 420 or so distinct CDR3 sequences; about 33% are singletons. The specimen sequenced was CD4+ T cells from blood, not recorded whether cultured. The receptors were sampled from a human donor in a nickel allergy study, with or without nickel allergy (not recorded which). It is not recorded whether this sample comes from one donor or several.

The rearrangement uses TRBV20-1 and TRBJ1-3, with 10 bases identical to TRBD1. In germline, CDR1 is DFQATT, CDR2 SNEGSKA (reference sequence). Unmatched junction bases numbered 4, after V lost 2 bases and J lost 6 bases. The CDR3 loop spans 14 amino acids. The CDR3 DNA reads TGCAGTGCTAGATCGGGACAGGGGATAAACACCATATATTTT. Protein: CSARSGQGINTIYF.

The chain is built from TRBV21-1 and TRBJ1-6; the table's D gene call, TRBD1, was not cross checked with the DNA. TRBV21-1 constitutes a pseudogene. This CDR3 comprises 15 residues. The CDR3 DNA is TGTGCCAGCAGCAAAGTCGAGACAGGGGATTCACCCCTCCACTTT. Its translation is CASSKVETGDSPLHF.

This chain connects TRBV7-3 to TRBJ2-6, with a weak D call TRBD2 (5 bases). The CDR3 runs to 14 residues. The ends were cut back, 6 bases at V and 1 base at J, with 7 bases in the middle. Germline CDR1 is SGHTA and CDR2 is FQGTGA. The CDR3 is CASRSGSGANVLTF. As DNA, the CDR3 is TGTGCCAGCAGATCGGGGTCTGGGGCCAACGTCCTGACTTTC.

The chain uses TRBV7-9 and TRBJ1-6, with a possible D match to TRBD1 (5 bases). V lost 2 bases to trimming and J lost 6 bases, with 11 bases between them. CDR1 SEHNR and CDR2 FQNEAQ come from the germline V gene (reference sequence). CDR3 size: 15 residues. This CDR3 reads CASSLTGHLNSPLHF. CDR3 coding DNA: TGTGCCAGCAGCTTAACAGGACACCTTAATTCACCCCTCCACTTT. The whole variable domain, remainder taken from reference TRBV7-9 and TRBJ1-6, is DTGVSQNPRHKITKRGQNVTFRCDPISEHNRLYWYRQTLGQGPEFLTYFQNEAQLEKSRLLSDRFSAERPKGSFSTLEIQRTEQGDSAMYLCASSLTGHLNSPLHFGNGTRLTVT.

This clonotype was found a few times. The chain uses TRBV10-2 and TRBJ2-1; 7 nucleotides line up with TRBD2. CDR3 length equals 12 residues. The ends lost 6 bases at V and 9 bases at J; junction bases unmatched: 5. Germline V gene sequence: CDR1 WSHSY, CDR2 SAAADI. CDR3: CASRRGEGEQFF. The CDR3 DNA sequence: TGCGCCAGCAGACGGGGGGAGGGTGAGCAGTTCTTC.

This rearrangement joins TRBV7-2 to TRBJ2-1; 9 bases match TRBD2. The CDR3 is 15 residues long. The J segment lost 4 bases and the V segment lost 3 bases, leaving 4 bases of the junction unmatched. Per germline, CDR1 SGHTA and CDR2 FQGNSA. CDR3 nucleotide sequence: TGTGCCAGCAGCTTTAGTAGCGGGGGATACAATGAGCAGTTCTTC. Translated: CASSFSSGGYNEQFF.

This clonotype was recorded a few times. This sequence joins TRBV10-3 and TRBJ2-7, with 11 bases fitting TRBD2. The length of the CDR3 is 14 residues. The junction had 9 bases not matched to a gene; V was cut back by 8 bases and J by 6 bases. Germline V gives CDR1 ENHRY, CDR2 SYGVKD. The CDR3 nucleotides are TGTGCCATCGGCGATAGCGGGAGGGCCAGCGAGCAGTACTTC. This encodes CAIGDSGRASEQYF.

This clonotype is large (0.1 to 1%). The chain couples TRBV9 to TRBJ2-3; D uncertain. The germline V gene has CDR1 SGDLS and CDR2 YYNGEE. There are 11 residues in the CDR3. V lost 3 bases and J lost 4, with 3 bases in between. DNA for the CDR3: TGTGCCAGCAGCGGGGCAGATACGCAGTATTTT. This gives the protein CASSGADTQYF.

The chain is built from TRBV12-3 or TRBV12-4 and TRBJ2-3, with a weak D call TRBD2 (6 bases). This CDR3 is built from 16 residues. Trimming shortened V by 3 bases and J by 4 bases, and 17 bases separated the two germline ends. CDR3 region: CASSFRGGELADTQYF. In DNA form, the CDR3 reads TGTGCCAGCAGTTTCCGAGGCGGGGAATTGGCAGATACGCAGTATTTT.

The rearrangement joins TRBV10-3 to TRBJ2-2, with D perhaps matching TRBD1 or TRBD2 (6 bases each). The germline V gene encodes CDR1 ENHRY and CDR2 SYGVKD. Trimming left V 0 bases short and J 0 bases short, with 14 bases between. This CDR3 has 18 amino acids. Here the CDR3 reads CAISESMLGGPNTGELFF. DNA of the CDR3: TGTGCCATCAGTGAGTCGATGTTAGGGGGGCCGAACACCGGGGAGCTGTTTTTT.

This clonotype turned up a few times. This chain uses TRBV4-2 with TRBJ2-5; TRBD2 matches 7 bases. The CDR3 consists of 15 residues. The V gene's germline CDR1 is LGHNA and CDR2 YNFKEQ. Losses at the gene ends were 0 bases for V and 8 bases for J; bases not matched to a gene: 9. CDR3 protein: CASSQDPGRADTQYF. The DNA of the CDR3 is TGTGCCAGCAGCCAAGATCCGGGGAGGGCGGATACCCAGTACTTC.

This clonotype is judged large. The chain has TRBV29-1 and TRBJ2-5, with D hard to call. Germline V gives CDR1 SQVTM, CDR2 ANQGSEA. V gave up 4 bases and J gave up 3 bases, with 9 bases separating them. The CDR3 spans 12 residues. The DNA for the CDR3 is TGCAGCGTTGCCCTGGTAAAAGAGACCCAGTACTTC. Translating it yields CSVALVKETQYF. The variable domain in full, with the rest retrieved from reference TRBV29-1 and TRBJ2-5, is SAVISQKPSRDICQRGTSLTIQCQVDSQVTMMFWYRQQPGQSLTLIATANQGSEATYESGFVIDKFPISRPNLTFSTLTVSNMSPEDSSIYLCSVALVKETQYFGPGTRLLVL.

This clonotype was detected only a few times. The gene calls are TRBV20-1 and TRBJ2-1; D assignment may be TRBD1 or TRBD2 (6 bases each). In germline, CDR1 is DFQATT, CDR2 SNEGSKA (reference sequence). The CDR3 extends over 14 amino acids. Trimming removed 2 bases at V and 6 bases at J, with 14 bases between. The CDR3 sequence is CSARSVEGVNEQFF. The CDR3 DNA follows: TGCAGTGCTAGATCAGTGGAGGGGGTCAATGAGCAGTTCTTC.

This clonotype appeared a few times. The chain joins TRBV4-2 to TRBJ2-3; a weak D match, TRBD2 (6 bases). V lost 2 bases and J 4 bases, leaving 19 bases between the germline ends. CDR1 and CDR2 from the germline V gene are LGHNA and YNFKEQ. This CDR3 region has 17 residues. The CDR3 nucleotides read TGTGCCAGCAGCCAAAGGGGCCGACTAGGAGGGGCAGATACGCAGTATTTT. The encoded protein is CASSQRGRLGGADTQYF.

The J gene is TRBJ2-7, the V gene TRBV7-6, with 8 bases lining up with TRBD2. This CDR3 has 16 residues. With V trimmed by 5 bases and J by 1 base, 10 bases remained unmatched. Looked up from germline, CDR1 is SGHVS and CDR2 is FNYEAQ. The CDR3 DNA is TGTGCCAGCAGCCACGGAACTAGCGGTGAATCCTACGAGCAGTACTTC. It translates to CASSHGTSGESYEQYF. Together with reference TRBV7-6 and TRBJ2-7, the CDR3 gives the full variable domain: GAGVSQSPRYKVTKRGQDVALRCDPISGHVSLYWYRQALGQGPEFLTYFNYEAQQDKSGLPNDRFSAERPEGSISTLTIQRTEQRDSAMYRCASSHGTSGESYEQYFGPGTRLTVT.

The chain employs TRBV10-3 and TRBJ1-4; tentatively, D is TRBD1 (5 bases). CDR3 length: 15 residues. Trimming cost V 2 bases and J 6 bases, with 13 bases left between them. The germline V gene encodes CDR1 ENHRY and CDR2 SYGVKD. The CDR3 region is CAISEGGTDYEKLFF. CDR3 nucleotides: TGTGCCATCAGTGAGGGTGGGACGGATTATGAAAAACTGTTTTTT.

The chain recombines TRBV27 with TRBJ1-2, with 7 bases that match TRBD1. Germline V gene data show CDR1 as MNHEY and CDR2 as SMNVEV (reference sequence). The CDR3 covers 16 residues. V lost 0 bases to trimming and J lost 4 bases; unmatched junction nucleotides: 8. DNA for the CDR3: TGTGCCAGCAGTTTATCTTGGCCGACAGGGACCTATGGCTACACCTTC. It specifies CASSLSWPTGTYGYTF.

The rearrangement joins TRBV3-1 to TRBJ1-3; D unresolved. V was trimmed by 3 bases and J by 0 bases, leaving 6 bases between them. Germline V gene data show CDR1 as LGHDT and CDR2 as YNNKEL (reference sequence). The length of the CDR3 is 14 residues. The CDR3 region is CASSHDHSGNTIYF. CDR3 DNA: TGTGCCAGCAGCCACGACCACTCTGGAAACACCATATATTTT.

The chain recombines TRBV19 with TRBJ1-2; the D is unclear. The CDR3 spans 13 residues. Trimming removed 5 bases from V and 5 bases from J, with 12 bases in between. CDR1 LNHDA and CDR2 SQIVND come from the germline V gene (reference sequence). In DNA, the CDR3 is TGTGCCAGTAGTCTCCAACTTCGATATGGCTACACCTTC. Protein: CASSLQLRYGYTF.

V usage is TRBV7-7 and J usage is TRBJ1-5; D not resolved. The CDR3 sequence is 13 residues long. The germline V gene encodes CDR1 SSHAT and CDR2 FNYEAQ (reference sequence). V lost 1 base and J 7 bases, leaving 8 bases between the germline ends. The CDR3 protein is CASSLGPGQPQHF. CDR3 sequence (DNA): TGTGCCAGCAGCTTAGGCCCGGGGCAGCCCCAGCATTTT.

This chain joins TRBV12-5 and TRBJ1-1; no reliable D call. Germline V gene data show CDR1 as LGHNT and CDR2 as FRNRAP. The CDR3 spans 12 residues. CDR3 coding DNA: TGTGCCTCCTGCCGGGTGAACACTGAAGCTTTCTTT. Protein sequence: CASCRVNTEAFF.

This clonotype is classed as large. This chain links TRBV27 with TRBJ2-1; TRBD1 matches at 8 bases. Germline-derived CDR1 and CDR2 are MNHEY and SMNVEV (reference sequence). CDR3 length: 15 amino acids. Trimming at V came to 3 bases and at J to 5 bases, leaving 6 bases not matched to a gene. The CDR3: CASSFSGQANNEQFF. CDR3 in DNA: TGTGCCAGCAGTTTTTCGGGACAGGCGAACAATGAGCAGTTCTTC.

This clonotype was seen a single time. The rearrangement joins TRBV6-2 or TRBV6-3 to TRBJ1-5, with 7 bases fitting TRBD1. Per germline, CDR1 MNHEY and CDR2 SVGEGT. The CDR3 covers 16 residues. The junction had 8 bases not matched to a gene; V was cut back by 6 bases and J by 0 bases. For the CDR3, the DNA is TGTGCCAGCAGCTATTATAACAGGGGTAGCAATCAGCCCCAGCATTTT. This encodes CASSYYNRGSNQPQHF.